This paragraph covers one TCR beta chain sequence. Its antigen is unknown. Before being chosen for sequencing, patients had shown CD8+CD57+ cell expansion by flow cytometry. Patients were untreated when blood was sampled. The data derive from a study of CD8+CD57+ T cells in acquired aplastic anemia. About the study: About 3 ug was the average amount of DNA from sorted CD4+ and CD8+ cells. The study's findings and limits: The study identified roughly 29 CD8+ CDR3 sequences shared by patients and controls.

CDR1 SNHLY and CDR2 FYNNEI come from the germline V gene. Deletions cut 6 bases from V and 7 bases from J, with 10 bases between. The CDR3 is 12 amino acids. Template material for TCR beta VDJ and CDR3 profiling consisted of genomic DNA. From the reads, TCRdb called clonotypes with MiXCR, one entry per CDR3 protein. This table has roughly 500,000 distinct CDR3 sequences, around 32% appearing once. V usage is TRBV2 and J usage is TRBJ1-5; D is ambiguous. This clonotype was obtained from a human donor with aplastic anemia. The sequenced material came from sorted CD4+, CD8+, or CD8+CD57+ T cells (not recorded which) from PBMCs. The CDR3 is CASSLDEQPQHF. The CDR3 DNA reads as TGTGCCAGCAGCCTGGACGAGCAGCCCCAGCATTTT.